These 9 T cell receptor beta chains share one sample of origin, sequenced in a study of T cell responses to AZD1222 COVID-19 vaccine. The repertoire was sequenced with immunoSEQ multiplex PCR; TCRdb's copy has only in-frame clones and lacks some. The data show roughly 150,000 clones, almost 95% seen once. This material consisted of peripheral blood, taken on day 0 of AZD1222 vaccination. Every receptor here comes from an adult in good health.

The genes are TRBV6-5 and TRBJ2-7; 8 positions agree with TRBD2. The V gene's germline CDR1 is MNHEY and CDR2 SVGAGI. J was trimmed by 7 bases and V by 6 bases; bases with no gene match: 11. The CDR3 is 14 amino acids. The CDR3 DNA reads TGTGCCAGCAGGCCGCCGGGGGGGGCGGGAGAGCAGTACTTC. Its translation is CASRPPGGAGEQYF.

This clone was counted only a few times. V and J are TRBV7-2 and TRBJ1-2; tentatively, D is TRBD1 (5 bases). This CDR3 is 14 amino acids long. Trimming shortened V by 1 base and J by 7 bases, and 13 bases separated the two germline ends. The V gene's germline CDR1 is SGHTA and CDR2 FQGNSA. CDR3 in DNA: TGTGCCAGCAGCTTAGGGCGGCAGGGCCGTGGCTACACCTTC. Translation gives CASSLGRQGRGYTF.

The genes are TRBV6-1 and TRBJ1-1, with unresolved D. The CDR3 loop spans 15 amino acids. Germline loops: CDR1 MNHNS, CDR2 SASEGT. The V and J ends lost 2 bases and 6 bases respectively, with 16 bases between them. This CDR3 reads CASSEPGMERPEAFF. The CDR3 DNA reads TGTGCCAGCAGTGAACCCGGGATGGAGCGCCCTGAAGCTTTCTTT.

The V gene is TRBV5-1, the J gene TRBJ1-1; TRBD1 is a possible D gene (5 bases). V was clipped by 7 bases and J by 5 bases, with 21 bases between them. The CDR3 length is 15 residues. From germline, CDR1 is SGHRS and CDR2 YFSETQ. CDR3 sequence: CASFPSAGRMTEAFF. In DNA form, the CDR3 reads TGCGCCAGCTTCCCCTCGGCAGGGAGGATGACTGAAGCTTTCTTT.

This sequence joins TRBV7-9 and TRBJ1-5; D is uncertain. Germline CDR1 reads SEHNR; CDR2 reads FQNEAQ (reference sequence). This CDR3 has 15 residues. The V gene lost 2 bases and the J gene lost 2 bases, with 10 bases spanning the gap. This CDR3 reads CASSLSSGGNQPQHF. CDR3 coding DNA: TGTGCCAGCAGCTTAAGTAGCGGGGGCAATCAGCCCCAGCATTTT.

The CDR3 coding sequence is TGTGCCAGCAGCAGGGGGGAGGTCACTGAAGCTTTCTTT. This encodes CASSRGEVTEAFF. The chain couples TRBV7-9 to TRBJ1-1, with D perhaps matching TRBD1 (6 bases). The CDR3 is 13 amino acids. Germline V lookup: CDR1 SEHNR, CDR2 FQNEAQ (reference sequence). The V end was cut by 5 bases, the J end by 4 bases, with 11 bases between.

This rearrangement joins TRBV4-1 to TRBJ1-1, with D unclear. This CDR3 region has 17 residues. From germline, CDR1 is MGHRA and CDR2 YSYEKL. The germline V and J ends were trimmed by 1 base and 1 base, with 16 bases remaining between them. CDR3 bases: TGCGCCAGCAGCCAAGTCGGGCAGGCCCAGCGGAACACTGAAGCTTTCTTT. Translating gives CASSQVGQAQRNTEAFF.

V and J are TRBV6-4 and TRBJ2-1; D call uncertain. The CDR3 runs 15 residues. The V gene's germline CDR1 is MRHNA and CDR2 SNTAGT. The ends were cut back, 6 bases at V and 6 bases at J, with 18 bases in the middle. In nucleotides, the CDR3 is TGTGCCAGCAGCGACGAGGATCGACTTGTCAATGAGCAGTTCTTC. It is translated as CASSDEDRLVNEQFF.

This clone has just one count. The chain has TRBV7-2 and TRBJ2-1, with D possibly TRBD1 on 6 matching bases. CDR3 length: 15 amino acids. The V and J ends lost 0 bases and 5 bases respectively, with 11 bases between them. The germline V gene has CDR1 SGHTA and CDR2 FQGNSA. CDR3 residues: CASSLAGTLHNEQFF. In DNA form, the CDR3 reads TGTGCCAGCAGCTTAGCCGGGACACTTCACAATGAGCAGTTCTTC.